This passage covers 27 T cell receptor beta chains from one sample sequenced in a study of shared clonotypes between healthy human individuals. Profiled with immunoSEQ multiplex PCR; TCRdb holds only in-frame clones, not every one. The sample shows over 700,000 clones, roughly 72% of them seen only once. Source material: memory CD4+ T cells sorted from blood. Subset denoted: CD45RA-negative fraction. These receptors all stem from a woman aged 25 to 45 in good health.

V usage is TRBV5-1 and J usage is TRBJ2-3; D tentatively reads TRBD1 or TRBD2 (5 bases each). Trimming shortened V by 0 bases and J by 2 bases, and 13 bases separated the two germline ends. This CDR3 is 16 amino acids long. Germline V lookup: CDR1 SGHRS, CDR2 YFSETQ. CDR3 protein: CASSLGHGAITDTQYF. In DNA form, the CDR3 reads TGCGCCAGCAGCTTGGGTCACGGGGCCATCACAGATACGCAGTATTTT.

Regarding this clone: The same CDR3 arises from other DNA sequences in this sample as well. This chain joins TRBV6-5 and TRBJ1-4; D may be TRBD1 (5 bases). Trimming cost V 6 bases and J 3 bases, with 8 bases left between them. The CDR3 spans 13 residues. Germline V lookup: CDR1 MNHEY, CDR2 SVGAGI. The CDR3 DNA reads as TGTGCCAGCAGCCGAGGGGCTAATGAAAAACTGTTTTTT. It codes for CASSRGANEKLFF.

A few counts support this clone. J is TRBJ1-1 and V is TRBV14; 9 bases are shared with TRBD1. The germline V gene has CDR1 SGHDN and CDR2 FVKESK. The CDR3 totals 14 residues. V dropped 2 bases and J dropped 4; count of bases not matched to a gene: 2. CDR3 loop: CASSQWDRATEAFF. The CDR3 region has the DNA TGTGCCAGCAGCCAATGGGACAGGGCCACTGAAGCTTTCTTT.

This clone occurred a few times. J is TRBJ2-7 and V is TRBV5-1; perhaps TRBD1 as D (5 bases). The CDR3 is made up of 16 amino acids. CDR1 and CDR2 (germline): SGHRS, YFSETQ. Trimming left V 1 base short and J 1 base short, with 15 bases between. CDR3 loop: CASSLNPRTSSYEQYF. DNA for the CDR3: TGCGCCAGCAGCTTGAACCCCCGGACATCTTCCTACGAGCAGTACTTC.

This chain links TRBV4-1 with TRBJ1-3; 7 bases align to TRBD1. The length of the CDR3 is 16 residues. V gave up 2 bases and J gave up 9 bases; unmatched junction bases: 13. CDR1 is MGHRA, CDR2 YSYEKL, per germline. The CDR3 DNA sequence: TGCGCCAGCAGCCAACCCGGACAGGACCCCGGGGTCACCATATATTTT. Amino acid sequence: CASSQPGQDPGVTIYF.

The V and J genes are TRBV6-5 and TRBJ1-5, with 9 bases that match TRBD1. The CDR3 sequence is 16 residues long. V trimming: 4 bases; J trimming: 6 bases; junction bases outside the gene matches: 10. The germline V gene encodes CDR1 MNHEY and CDR2 SVGAGI. CDR3 protein: CASSSQVGTGSQPQHF. The CDR3 bases are TGTGCCAGCAGTTCTCAGGTTGGGACAGGGAGTCAGCCCCAGCATTTT.

This clone was recorded a few times. The chain carries TRBV4-1 and TRBJ2-7; 7 bases align to TRBD1. CDR1 and CDR2 (germline): MGHRA, YSYEKL. Losses at the gene ends were 3 bases for V and 1 base for J; bases not matched to a gene: 6. The CDR3 has 15 amino acids. The CDR3 reads CASSHSEDRSYEQYF. DNA of the CDR3: TGCGCCAGCAGCCACTCAGAGGACAGGTCCTACGAGCAGTACTTC.

The chain couples TRBV5-1 to TRBJ1-3; D might be TRBD1 (5 bases). The CDR3 has 14 residues. The V gene's germline CDR1 is SGHRS and CDR2 YFSETQ. The V end lost 0 bases, the J end lost 8 bases, and 12 bases lay between the germline ends. The chain's CDR3 is CASSLATVGDTIYF. CDR3 sequence (DNA): TGCGCCAGCAGCTTGGCGACAGTCGGGGACACCATATATTTT. Using reference TRBV5-1 and TRBJ1-3 for the parts outside the CDR3, the full variable domain is KAGVTQTPRYLIKTRGQQVTLSCSPISGHRSVSWYQQTPGQGLQFLFEYFSETQRNKGNFPGRFSGRQFSNSRSEMNVSTLELGDSALYLCASSLATVGDTIYFGEGSWLTVV.

V and J are TRBV25-1 and TRBJ2-7; D remains ambiguous. Germline V gene sequence: CDR1 MGHDK, CDR2 SYGVNS. The CDR3 extends over 14 amino acids. Between the trimmed V and J ends, which lost 1 base and 5 bases, there was a span of 12 bases. CDR3 protein: CASSESLGRNEQYF. The CDR3 DNA follows: TGTGCCAGCAGTGAATCCCTGGGTCGAAACGAGCAGTACTTC.

The rearrangement joins TRBV5-1 to TRBJ2-7, with unresolved D. The CDR3 spans 16 residues. Trimming took 3 bases from V and 0 from J, leaving 16 bases between them. CDR1 is SGHRS and CDR2 is YFSETQ in the germline V gene. CDR3 amino acids: CASSSTLSADSYEQYF. The CDR3 nucleotides read TGCGCCAGCAGCTCGACCCTCTCGGCAGACTCCTACGAGCAGTACTTC.

The J gene is TRBJ2-4, the V gene TRBV6-6, with 12 bases fitting TRBD2. CDR1 is MNHNY, CDR2 SVGAGI, per germline (reference sequence). The trim removed 5 bases at V and 9 bases at J, leaving 8 bases unmatched. CDR3 size: 15 residues. The chain's CDR3 is CASSGLAGRGSIQYF. CDR3 sequence (DNA): TGTGCCAGCAGTGGACTAGCGGGGCGCGGGAGCATTCAGTACTTC.

V usage is TRBV7-9 and J usage is TRBJ1-2; the D is unclear. Germline-derived CDR1 and CDR2 are SEHNR and FQNEAQ (reference sequence). The ends were cut back, 6 bases at V and 8 bases at J, with 16 bases in the middle. CDR3 length equals 13 residues. The CDR3 nucleotides are TGTGCCAGCAGACCAAGGGCTACCGGAGGCTACACCTTC. Protein product: CASRPRATGGYTF.

This clone was counted a single time. The rearrangement links TRBV7-2 to TRBJ2-7; 10 nucleotides align to TRBD2. Unmatched junction bases numbered 17, after V lost 4 bases and J lost 2 bases. The CDR3 consists of 19 residues. Looked up from germline, CDR1 is SGHTA and CDR2 is FQGNSA. CDR3 sequence: CASSSIWTSGAQVTYEQYF. CDR3 bases: TGTGCCAGCAGCTCCATATGGACTAGCGGAGCCCAAGTAACCTACGAGCAGTACTTC. Combining the CDR3 with reference TRBV7-2 and TRBJ2-7 gives the whole variable domain GAGVSQSPSNKVTEKGKDVELRCDPISGHTALYWYRQSLGQGLEFLIYFQGNSAPDKSGLPSDRFSAERTGGSVSTLTIQRTQQEDSAVYLCASSSIWTSGAQVTYEQYFGPGTRLTVT.

The chain employs TRBV6-5 and TRBJ2-3; D uncertain. V was trimmed by 6 bases and J by 1 base, leaving 11 bases between them. This CDR3 comprises 14 residues. Germline V gives CDR1 MNHEY, CDR2 SVGAGI. Here the CDR3 reads CASRGPGGTDTQYF. The CDR3 DNA sequence: TGTGCCAGCAGAGGCCCTGGGGGCACAGATACGCAGTATTTT.

This chain connects TRBV15 to TRBJ2-1; TRBD2 matches 7 bases. The V gene end was trimmed by 1 base and the J gene end by 3 bases; junction bases not matched to a gene: 6. The germline V gene encodes CDR1 LNHNV and CDR2 YYDKDF (reference sequence). This CDR3 spans 16 amino acids. The CDR3 loop reads CATSRAHGLDYNEQFF. In DNA form, the CDR3 reads TGTGCCACCAGCAGAGCACATGGACTAGACTACAATGAGCAGTTCTTC.

To note about this clone: A far larger clone is one nucleotide away, so this likely arose from a read error. Lacking the conserved final phenylalanine or tryptophan, this CDR3 likely reflects a read error. No DNA is shown, since the ends of the CDR3 on it are uncertain; the CDR3 is the one TCRdb lists. This chain links TRBV20-1 with TRBJ1-1. Germline loops: CDR1 DFQATT, CDR2 SNEGSKA (reference sequence). The CDR3 numbers 9 amino acids, ends counted. CDR3 in amino acids: CSARDGTPL.

The gene calls are TRBV4-2 and TRBJ2-3, with 10 bases that match TRBD2. Per the germline V gene, CDR1 is LGHNA and CDR2 is YNFKEQ. The CDR3 contains 15 residues. J lost 4 bases, V lost 6 bases, and 7 bases had no gene match. In DNA form, the CDR3 reads TGTGCCAGCAGACGGCTAGCGGGAGAATCAGATACGCAGTATTTT. Translating it yields CASRRLAGESDTQYF.

This clone was recorded a few times. The V and J genes are TRBV30 and TRBJ2-7; the match to TRBD2 covers 7 bases. The length of the CDR3 is 12 residues. V gave up 8 bases and J gave up 1 base; unmatched junction bases: 5. CDR1 is GTSNPN and CDR2 is SVGIG in the germline V gene (reference sequence). The CDR3 here is CAPRGVSYEQYF. CDR3 in DNA: TGTGCCCCCCGGGGGGTTTCCTACGAGCAGTACTTC.

The chain combines TRBV7-2 with TRBJ2-3; possible D gene TRBD2, 5 bases. Trimming stripped 2 bases from V and 5 bases from J, with 14 bases between. Germline CDR1 is SGHTA and CDR2 is FQGNSA. CDR3 length: 15 residues. CDR3 sequence: CASSLFGDKGDTQYF. CDR3 DNA: TGTGCCAGCAGCTTATTCGGGGATAAAGGAGATACGCAGTATTTT. Filled out from reference TRBV7-2 and TRBJ2-3, the complete variable domain reads GAGVSQSPSNKVTEKGKDVELRCDPISGHTALYWYRQSLGQGLEFLIYFQGNSAPDKSGLPSDRFSAERTGGSVSTLTIQRTQQEDSAVYLCASSLFGDKGDTQYFGPGTRLTVL.

The rearrangement joins TRBV2 to TRBJ2-7, with a possible D match to TRBD1 (5 bases). Germline values: CDR1 SNHLY, CDR2 FYNNEI. V was clipped by 8 bases and J by 0 bases, with 20 bases between them. The CDR3 loop spans 16 amino acids. The CDR3 is CASRPSIAQASYEQYF. CDR3 sequence (DNA): TGTGCCAGCCGACCCTCCATTGCACAGGCCTCCTACGAGCAGTACTTC.

This clone was observed many times. The rearrangement joins TRBV19 to TRBJ1-2; 7 bases are shared with TRBD1. CDR3 length: 14 residues. Germline V lookup: CDR1 LNHDA, CDR2 SQIVND (reference sequence). The ends lost 7 bases at V and 4 bases at J; junction bases unmatched: 9. The CDR3 here is CASMQGGLGYGYTF. The CDR3 DNA sequence: TGTGCCAGTATGCAGGGGGGGCTCGGCTATGGCTACACCTTC.

The chain recombines TRBV2 with TRBJ2-7, with no clear D. The CDR3 length is 13 residues. Germline V gene data show CDR1 as SNHLY and CDR2 as FYNNEI. Trimming shortened V by 4 bases and J by 3 bases, and 10 bases separated the two germline ends. Here the CDR3 reads CASSVVQSYEQYF. CDR3 DNA: TGTGCCAGCAGTGTGGTCCAGAGCTACGAGCAGTACTTC.

The chain is built from TRBV7-8 and TRBJ2-1; 8 bases are shared with TRBD2. This CDR3 region has 17 residues. Trimming took 0 bases from V and 4 from J; bases not matched to a gene: 8. CDR1 and CDR2 from the germline V gene are SGHVS and FQNEAQ. For the CDR3, the DNA is TGTGCCAGCAGCTTAGCGCGGTTAGCGGGGACATACAATGAGCAGTTCTTC. Amino acid sequence: CASSLARLAGTYNEQFF. The whole variable domain, filled in from reference TRBV7-8 and TRBJ2-1, reads GAGVSQSPRYKVAKRGQDVALRCDPISGHVSLFWYQQALGQGPEFLTYFQNEAQLDKSGLPSDRFFAERPEGSVSTLKIQRTQQEDSAVYLCASSLARLAGTYNEQFFGPGTRLTVL.

The gene calls are TRBV29-1 and TRBJ2-2; D unresolved. Trimming removed 4 bases at V and 3 bases at J, with 15 bases between. The CDR3 loop spans 15 amino acids. In germline, CDR1 is SQVTM, CDR2 ANQGSEA. CDR3 coding DNA: TGCAGCGTTGGCCTGTACCCTGGGGACACCGGGGAGCTGTTTTTT. This encodes CSVGLYPGDTGELFF.

The chain links TRBV7-9 to TRBJ1-5; maybe TRBD1 (6 bases). Deletions cut 3 bases from V and 2 bases from J, with 20 bases between. The CDR3 spans 18 residues. The germline V gene has CDR1 SEHNR and CDR2 FQNEAQ (reference sequence). The CDR3 DNA reads TGTGCCAGCAGCTTGGGGACACGACTAAGTGAGGGCAATCAGCCCCAGCATTTT. It translates to CASSLGTRLSEGNQPQHF. The entire variable domain, with the rest obtained from reference TRBV7-9 and TRBJ1-5, is as follows: DTGVSQNPRHKITKRGQNVTFRCDPISEHNRLYWYRQTLGQGPEFLTYFQNEAQLEKSRLLSDRFSAERPKGSFSTLEIQRTEQGDSAMYLCASSLGTRLSEGNQPQHFGDGTRLSIL.

The table lists this clone with a few counts. V and J are TRBV25-1 and TRBJ2-6; D remains ambiguous. In germline, CDR1 is MGHDK, CDR2 SYGVNS. Trimming removed 3 bases at V and 0 bases at J, with 12 bases between. CDR3 length: 17 amino acids. This CDR3 is CASSESAPSSGANVLTF. Written as DNA, the CDR3 is TGTGCCAGCAGTGAGAGCGCCCCTTCCTCTGGGGCCAACGTCCTGACTTTC.

CDR3 region: CASSIEIGRKLYNEQFF. In DNA, the CDR3 is TGTGCCAGTAGTATAGAAATAGGGCGGAAGCTCTACAATGAGCAGTTCTTC. V usage is TRBV19 and J usage is TRBJ2-1; D gene uncertain. This CDR3 has 17 residues. The V and J ends lost 0 bases and 3 bases respectively, with 15 bases between them. Germline loops: CDR1 LNHDA, CDR2 SQIVND (reference sequence).